The following is a T cell receptor beta chain sequence with its context. Its target is unknown. The data stem from a study of OX40 agonist ivuxolimab in advanced cancers. Study-wide context: It was permissible to have had prior anti-PD-1, anti-PD-L1 or anti-CTLA-4 therapy, and approximately 41% had some.

The study's findings and limits: Researchers did not establish what antigens the expanded peripheral T cells target.

Assay: immunoSEQ multiplex PCR; the TCRdb copy retains only in-frame clones and omits some. This table has approximately 73,000 clones, 86% appearing once. The CDR3 covers 14 residues. V was clipped by 6 bases and J by 0 bases, with 6 bases between them. The germline V gene encodes CDR1 KGHSH and CDR2 LQKENI. V gene TRBV18 combines with J gene TRBJ2-6; D gene uncertain. Sequencing used CD4+ or CD8+ T cells sorted from blood, obtained in a trial of the OX40 agonist ivuxolimab. This sequence originates from an adult with an advanced solid tumor such as melanoma, head and neck, liver or kidney cancer. This chain's CDR3 is CASSRNSGANVLTF. CDR3 DNA sequence: TGTGCCAGCTCCCGAAACTCTGGGGCCAACGTCCTGACTTTC. Complete variable domain (other parts from reference TRBV18 and TRBJ2-6): NAGVMQNPRHLVRRRGQEARLRCSPMKGHSHVYWYRQLPEEGLKFMVYLQKENIIDESGMPKERFSAEFPKEGPSILRIQQVVRGDSAAYFCASSRNSGANVLTFGAGSRLTVL.